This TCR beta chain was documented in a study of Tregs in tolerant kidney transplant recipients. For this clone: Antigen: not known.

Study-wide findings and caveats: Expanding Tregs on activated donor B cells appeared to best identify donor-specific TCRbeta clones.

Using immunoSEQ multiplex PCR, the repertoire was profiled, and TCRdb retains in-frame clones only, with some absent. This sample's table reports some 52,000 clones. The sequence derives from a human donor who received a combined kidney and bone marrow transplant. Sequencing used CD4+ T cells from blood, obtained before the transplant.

The part of the CDR3 DNA that was read is TGTGCCAGTAGTCCCTGGACAGGGTGGGAGACC. The encoded protein is CASSPWTGWET. The whole CDR3 sequence is CASSPWTGWETQYF. The chain recombines TRBV19 with TRBJ2-5; 8 bases fit TRBD1. The read is 3 residues too short to cover the CDR3 end, so that end is filled in from the germline J gene. V lost 5 bases, J lost 5 bases, and 7 bases stayed unmatched. The germline V gene encodes CDR1 LNHDA and CDR2 SQIVND (reference sequence). This CDR3 has 14 residues.